This T cell receptor beta chain came from a study of CD8+ T cells in alopecia areata. Study observations and caveats: Lesional scalp exceeded normal scalp in clonality, especially in alopecia totalis/universalis. Normal skin contains resident alphabeta T cells, and these are also sequenced in scalp samples.

Trimming removed 0 bases from V and 0 bases from J, with 5 bases in between. Per the germline V gene, CDR1 is MNHEY and CDR2 is SMNVEV (reference sequence). This CDR3 spans 15 amino acids. cDNA serving as the sequencing template came from extracted, reverse transcribed RNA. TCRdb's copy holds only in-frame clones and misses some; the assay was immunoSEQ multiplex PCR. The table includes 110,000 or so clones, 58% detected once. Both peripheral blood and punch biopsies of lesional scalp skin were obtained from patients who had alopecia areata. PBMCs yielded sorted CD4+ and CD8+ T cells. Points on this clone: Its specificity is unknown.

The specimen sequenced was NKG2D-low CD8+ T cells sorted from blood. The rearrangement uses TRBV27 and TRBJ2-2; D is uncertain. The receptor comes from a human donor with alopecia areata. CDR3 in DNA: TGTGCCAGCAGTTTATCTCCCGCGAACACCGGGGAGCTGTTTTTT. It specifies CASSLSPANTGELFF.